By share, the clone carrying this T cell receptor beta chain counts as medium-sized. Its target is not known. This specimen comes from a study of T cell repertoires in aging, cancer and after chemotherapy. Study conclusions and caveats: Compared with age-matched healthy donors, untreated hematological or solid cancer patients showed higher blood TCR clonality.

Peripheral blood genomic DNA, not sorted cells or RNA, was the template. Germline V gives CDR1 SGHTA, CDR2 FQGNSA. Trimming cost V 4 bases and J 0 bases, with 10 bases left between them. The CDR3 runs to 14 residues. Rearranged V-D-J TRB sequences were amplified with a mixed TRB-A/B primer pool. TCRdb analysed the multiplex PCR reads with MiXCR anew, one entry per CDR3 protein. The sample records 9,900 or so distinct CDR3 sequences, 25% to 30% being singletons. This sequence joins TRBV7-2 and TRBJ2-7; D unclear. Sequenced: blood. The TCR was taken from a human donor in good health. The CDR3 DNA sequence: TGTGCCAGCAGCTCGAAGACAAACTCCTACGAGCAGTACTTC. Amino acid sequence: CASSSKTNSYEQYF.